The 9 T cell receptor beta chains below all came from one sample that was sequenced in a study of blood T cell repertoires in COVID-19. Generated by immunoSEQ multiplex PCR, the TCRdb table keeps only in-frame clones and is missing some. The sample yields 150,000 or so clones, around 85% seen once. The sample taken for sequencing was peripheral blood. These receptors were obtained from a man aged 60 to 75 with COVID-19, enrolled during active disease.

The J gene is TRBJ1-5, the V gene TRBV5-5; D is possibly TRBD1 (5 bases). The V gene lost 2 bases and the J gene lost 0 bases, with 9 bases spanning the gap. Germline CDR1 is SGHKS and CDR2 is YYEKEE (reference sequence). The CDR3 extends over 15 amino acids. The CDR3 nucleotides are TGTGCCAGCAGCTTTCGACAGAATAGCAATCAGCCCCAGCATTTT. Translation: CASSFRQNSNQPQHF.

The chain uses TRBV7-2 and TRBJ2-1; TRBD2 matches 16 bases. This CDR3 is 21 amino acids long. V trimming: 0 bases; J trimming: 0 bases; junction bases outside the gene matches: 8. CDR1 SGHTA and CDR2 FQGNSA come from the germline V gene. The CDR3 reads CASSLAPGTSGGGSSYNEQFF. DNA of the CDR3: TGTGCCAGCAGCTTAGCTCCAGGGACTAGCGGGGGGGGAAGCTCCTACAATGAGCAGTTCTTC.

The gene calls are TRBV19 and TRBJ1-1; TRBD1 agrees at 8 bases. CDR1 LNHDA and CDR2 SQIVND come from the germline V gene (reference sequence). The CDR3 is 16 amino acids. The junction had 13 bases not matched to a gene; V was cut back by 4 bases and J by 6 bases. DNA of the CDR3: TGTGCCAGTAGTAAGACTACAGGGGGAGCGTGGCCTGAAGCTTTCTTT. Translation: CASSKTTGGAWPEAFF.

This sequence joins TRBV28 and TRBJ1-6; D possibly corresponds to TRBD1 (5 bases). V gave up 11 bases and J gave up 6 bases, with 17 bases separating them. The CDR3 contains 14 residues. Germline V CDR1 and CDR2: MDHEN, SYDVKM. The chain's CDR3 is CAVGLWQGNSPLHF. The CDR3 bases are TGTGCCGTAGGGCTATGGCAGGGTAATTCACCCCTCCACTTT.

Worth noting for this clone: At the DNA level, this CDR3 is encoded by other sequences in the same sample as well. The chain employs TRBV7-2 and TRBJ2-3, with a weak D call TRBD1 (6 bases). The CDR3 extends over 14 amino acids. CDR1 and CDR2 from the germline V gene are SGHTA and FQGNSA. V was shortened by 1 base and J by 1 base, with 6 bases between the two germline ends. The CDR3 is CASSLGQGTDTQYF. The CDR3 DNA is TGTGCCAGCAGCTTAGGACAGGGCACAGATACGCAGTATTTT.

This clone has a count of ten or more. J is TRBJ1-2 and V is TRBV4-3; a possible D gene is TRBD1 (6 bases). The CDR3 totals 15 residues. The V end was cut by 2 bases, the J end by 4 bases, with 14 bases between. Germline V gene data show CDR1 as LGHNA and CDR2 as YSLEER. Here the CDR3 reads CASSQQAGEGYGYTF. In DNA, the CDR3 is TGCGCCAGCAGCCAACAAGCAGGGGAAGGCTATGGCTACACCTTC.

The chain links TRBV19 to TRBJ2-7; D is perhaps TRBD2 (5 bases). Germline V gene lookup returns CDR1 LNHDA and CDR2 SQIVND (reference sequence). This CDR3 spans 13 amino acids. Trimming pared 6 bases from V and 5 bases from J, leaving 14 bases between. The CDR3, as DNA: TGTGCCAGTAGCGAAATGCCGAGGGACGAGCAGTACTTC. Amino acid sequence: CASSEMPRDEQYF.

The V gene is TRBV11-3, the J gene TRBJ1-3, with D unresolved. The ends were cut back, 4 bases at V and 7 bases at J, with 11 bases in the middle. Germline V gives CDR1 SGHNT, CDR2 YENEEA. The CDR3 is made up of 13 amino acids. CDR3 protein: CASSSLTPNTIYF. CDR3 nucleotide sequence: TGTGCCAGCAGCTCCTTGACACCCAACACCATATATTTT.

The chain carries TRBV5-1 and TRBJ2-3; 10 bases map to TRBD1. The ends lost 0 bases at V and 14 bases at J; junction bases unmatched: 9. Germline V gene data show CDR1 as SGHRS and CDR2 as YFSETQ. CDR3 length: 14 amino acids. Here the CDR3 reads CASSLATGGPAWYF. CDR3 DNA: TGCGCCAGCAGCTTGGCGACAGGGGGCCCTGCGTGGTATTTT.